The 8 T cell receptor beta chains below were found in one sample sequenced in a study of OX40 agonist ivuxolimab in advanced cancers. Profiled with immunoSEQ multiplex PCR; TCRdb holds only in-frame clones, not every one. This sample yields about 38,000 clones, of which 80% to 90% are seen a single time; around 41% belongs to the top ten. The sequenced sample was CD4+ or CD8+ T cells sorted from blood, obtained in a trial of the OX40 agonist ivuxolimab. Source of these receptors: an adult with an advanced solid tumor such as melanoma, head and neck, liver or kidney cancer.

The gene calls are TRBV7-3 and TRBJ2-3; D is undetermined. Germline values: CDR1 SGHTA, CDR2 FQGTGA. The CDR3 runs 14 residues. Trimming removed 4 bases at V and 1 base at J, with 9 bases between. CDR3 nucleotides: TGTGCCAGCAGCTATACAACCGGCACAGATACGCAGTATTTT. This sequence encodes CASSYTTGTDTQYF.

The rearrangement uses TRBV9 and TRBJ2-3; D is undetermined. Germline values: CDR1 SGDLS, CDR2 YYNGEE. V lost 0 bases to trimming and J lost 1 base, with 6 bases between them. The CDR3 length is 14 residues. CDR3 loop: CASSVEYGTDTQYF. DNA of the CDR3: TGTGCCAGCAGCGTAGAGTATGGCACAGATACGCAGTATTTT.

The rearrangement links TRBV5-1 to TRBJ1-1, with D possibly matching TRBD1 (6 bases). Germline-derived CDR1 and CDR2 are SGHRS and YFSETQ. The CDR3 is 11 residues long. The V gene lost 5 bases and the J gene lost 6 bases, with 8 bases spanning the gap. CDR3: CASRKGAEAFF. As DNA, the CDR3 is TGCGCCAGCAGGAAGGGGGCTGAAGCTTTCTTT.

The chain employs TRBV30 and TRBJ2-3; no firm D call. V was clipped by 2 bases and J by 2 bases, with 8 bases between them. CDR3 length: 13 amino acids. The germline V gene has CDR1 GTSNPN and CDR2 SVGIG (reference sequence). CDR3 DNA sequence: TGTGCCTGGAGTCAAGGGTTCACAGATACGCAGTATTTT. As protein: CAWSQGFTDTQYF.

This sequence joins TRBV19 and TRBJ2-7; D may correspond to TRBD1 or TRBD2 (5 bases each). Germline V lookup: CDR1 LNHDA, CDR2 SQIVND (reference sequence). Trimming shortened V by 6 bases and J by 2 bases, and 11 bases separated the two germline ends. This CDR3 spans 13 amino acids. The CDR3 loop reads CASSAGTTYEQYF. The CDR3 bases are TGTGCCAGTAGCGCCGGGACCACCTACGAGCAGTACTTC.

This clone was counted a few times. The CDR3 spells CASSLGDGAGVYNEQFF. CDR3 DNA: TGTGCCAGCAGCTTGGGGGATGGGGCGGGGGTCTACAATGAGCAGTTCTTC. The chain carries TRBV11-3 and TRBJ2-1; 7 bases are shared with TRBD2. The CDR3 sequence is 17 residues long. The V gene end was trimmed by 3 bases and the J gene end by 3 bases; junction bases not matched to a gene: 11. Per the germline V gene, CDR1 is SGHNT and CDR2 is YENEEA.

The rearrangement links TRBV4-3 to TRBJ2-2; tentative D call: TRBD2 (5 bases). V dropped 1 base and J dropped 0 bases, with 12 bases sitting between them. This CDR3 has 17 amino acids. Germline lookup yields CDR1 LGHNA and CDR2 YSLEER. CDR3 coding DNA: TGCGCCAGCAGCCAAGGAGTGAGGGAGCCGAACACCGGGGAGCTGTTTTTT. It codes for CASSQGVREPNTGELFF.

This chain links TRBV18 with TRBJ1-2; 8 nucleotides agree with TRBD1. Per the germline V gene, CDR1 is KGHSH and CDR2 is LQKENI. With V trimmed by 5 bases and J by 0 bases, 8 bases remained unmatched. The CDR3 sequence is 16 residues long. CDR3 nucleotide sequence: TGTGCCAGCTCAACCGAGGGACAGGCCGCTAACTATGGCTACACCTTC. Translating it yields CASSTEGQAANYGYTF.